This T cell receptor (beta chain) was profiled in a study of blood T cells in healthy people across ages. A second PCR of 7 to 11 cycles used a sample-barcoded 5' primer and a J-beta primer mix. One entry per CDR3 protein, called by TCRdb with MiXCR from the 5' RACE reads. The data hold 700,000 to 900,000 distinct CDR3 sequences, with about 26% observed a single time. Per germline, CDR1 KGHDR and CDR2 SFDVKD. This CDR3 is built from 14 residues. Study-level points and caveats: Strongly correlated with naive T cell percentage was TCR beta diversity. Lack of knowledge of donor CMV status possibly confounded expanded clonotype changes.

In its sample, this clonotype was seen a few times. No antigen is known for it. At one of its ends the junction is not consistent with the germline gene, which may arise from a read error. The same data also went into a second study, on T cells of mothers and their children. From that paper: The donors comprised a handful of children and their three healthy Caucasian mothers. The output of TCR recombination is shaped by thymic selection similarly in related and unrelated pairs.

The sequencing sample was made of blood. This TCR was sampled from a boy younger than 18 in good health. V usage is TRBV24-1 and J usage is TRBJ2-5, with 7 bases that match TRBD1. Gene TRBJ2-1 matches the end of the DNA better, so the J call may be wrong. CDR3 sequence: CATGDRDRDNEQFF. In DNA form, the CDR3 reads TGTGCCACCGGTGATCGAGACAGGGACAATGAGCAGTTCTTC.